This record looks at one TCR beta chain sequence and its context. What it binds is not known. This entry belongs to a study of T cell responses to AZD1222 COVID-19 vaccine. The assay was immunoSEQ multiplex PCR, and TCRdb's table has in-frame clones only and misses some. The sample has roughly 110,000 clones; 80% to 85% are singletons. Study conclusions and caveats: Within unmutated variant regions lay the reported targets of nearly half of spike-specific TCRs. Distributed over spike, vaccine-associated CD4 TCRs predominated at 160-218 and 743-854.

Germline lookup yields CDR1 LGHDT and CDR2 YNNKEL (reference sequence). This CDR3 contains 16 residues. The ends were cut back, 0 bases at V and 1 base at J, with 11 bases in the middle. The chain couples TRBV3-1 (or the pseudogene TRBV3-2) to TRBJ2-3, with a tentative D call TRBD2 (6 bases). The TCR sequence derives from an adult in good health. The sequenced sample was peripheral blood, obtained on day 0 of AZD1222 vaccination. The CDR3 DNA sequence: TGTGCCAGCAGCCAAGAATCGGTAGCGGGCACAGATACGCAGTATTTT. As protein: CASSQESVAGTDTQYF.